The sequence of this T cell receptor (beta chain) was determined in a study of T cell responses to AZD1222 COVID-19 vaccine. As to this clone: Its specificity is unknown.

TCRdb's table, derived via immunoSEQ multiplex PCR, lists solely in-frame clones and lacks some. The sample has fewer than 200,000 clones; roughly nine tenths are singletons. Study-level results: Seropositive status at baseline applied to only five to seven AZD1222 recipients. Variant regions that are unmutated are reportedly the target of nearly half of spike-specific TCRs. The study found Spike-specific TCR breadth and depth rose after two AZD1222 doses. Clonal diversity was possibly underestimated, and white British individuals and females predominated among donors.

V was clipped by 9 bases and J by 4 bases; unmatched bases: 13. Germline CDR1 is SGHAT and CDR2 is FQNNGV. This CDR3 region has 16 residues. The sequence was collected from an adult in good health. This chain joins TRBV11-2 and TRBJ2-1; 9 bases fit TRBD2. The specimen was peripheral blood, collected on day 0 of AZD1222 vaccination. The CDR3 is CASQGMTSGRYNEQFF. The CDR3 region has the DNA TGTGCCAGTCAGGGTATGACTAGCGGACGTTACAATGAGCAGTTCTTC.